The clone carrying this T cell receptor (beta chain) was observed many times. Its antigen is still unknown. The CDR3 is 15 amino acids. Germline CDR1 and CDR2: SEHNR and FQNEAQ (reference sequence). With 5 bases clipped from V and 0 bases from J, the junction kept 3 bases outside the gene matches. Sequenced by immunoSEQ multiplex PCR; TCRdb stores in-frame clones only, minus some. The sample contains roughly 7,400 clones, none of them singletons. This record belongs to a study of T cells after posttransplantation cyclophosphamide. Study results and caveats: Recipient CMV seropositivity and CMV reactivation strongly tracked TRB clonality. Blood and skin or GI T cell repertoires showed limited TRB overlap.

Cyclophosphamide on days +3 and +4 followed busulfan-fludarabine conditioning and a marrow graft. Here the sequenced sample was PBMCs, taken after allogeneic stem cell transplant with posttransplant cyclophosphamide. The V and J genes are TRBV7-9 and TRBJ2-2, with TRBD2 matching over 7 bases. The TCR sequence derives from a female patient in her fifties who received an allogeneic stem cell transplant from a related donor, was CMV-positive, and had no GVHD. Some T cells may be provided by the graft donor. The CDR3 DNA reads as TGTGCCAGCAGCCGAAGCGGGACGAACACCGGGGAGCTGTTTTTT. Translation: CASSRSGTNTGELFF. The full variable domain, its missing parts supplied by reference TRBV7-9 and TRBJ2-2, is DTGVSQNPRHKITKRGQNVTFRCDPISEHNRLYWYRQTLGQGPEFLTYFQNEAQLEKSRLLSDRFSAERPKGSFSTLEIQRTEQGDSAMYLCASSRSGTNTGELFFGEGSRLTVL.